This T cell receptor beta chain was found in a study of cytomegalovirus exposure and HLA in healthy donors. Primers included in the PCR were 60 Vbeta and 13 Jbeta primers. TCRdb's copy holds only in-frame clones and misses some; the assay was immunoSEQ multiplex PCR. The table lists around 190,000 clones, approximately 86% of them singletons. Broader study findings: A previous analysis found most TCR beta V segments productive roughly 87% or roughly 30% of the time. DRB1 showed the most TCR associations and HLA-C the fewest in a later analysis, as rates varied by HLA locus. Rare TCR sequences predominated, though certain public TCRs were found in many donors.

Comments on this clone: Its antigen is undetermined.

CDR1 SNHLY and CDR2 FYNNEI come from the germline V gene. The CDR3 runs 15 residues. J gave up 3 bases and V 5 bases, and 10 bases lay outside the gene matches. The receptor's source is a woman in her twenties or thirties in good health and CMV-seronegative. This rearrangement joins TRBV2 to TRBJ2-7; 7 bases match TRBD2. The source material was PBMCs. The CDR3 sequence is CASSLMLGTIYEQYF. CDR3 coding DNA: TGTGCCAGCAGTTTAATGTTAGGGACTATCTACGAGCAGTACTTC.